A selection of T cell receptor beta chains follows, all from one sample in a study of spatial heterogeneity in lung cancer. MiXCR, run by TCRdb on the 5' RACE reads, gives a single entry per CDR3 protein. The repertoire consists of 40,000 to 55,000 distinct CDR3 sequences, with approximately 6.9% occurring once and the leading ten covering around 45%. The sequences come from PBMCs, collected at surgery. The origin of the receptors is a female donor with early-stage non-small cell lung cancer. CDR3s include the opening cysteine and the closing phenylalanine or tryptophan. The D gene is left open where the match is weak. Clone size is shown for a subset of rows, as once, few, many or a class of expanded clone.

CASSQDWGGGAFEQFF,TGCGCCAGCAGCCAAGATTGGGGCGGGGGGGCCTTTGAGCAGTTCTTC,TRBD2,many,TRBJ2-1,TRBV4-3
CASSSTAPYGYTF,TGCGCCAGCAGTTCCACCGCTCCATATGGCTACACCTTC,.,.,TRBJ1-2,TRBV10-1
CASSPYRLPGDTIYF,TGCGCCAGCAGCCCGTACAGGCTCCCCGGGGACACCATATATTTT,.,.,TRBJ1-3,TRBV4-3
CASSYAGREDGYTF,TGTGCCAGCAGTTATGCGGGGCGTGAGGATGGCTACACCTTC,.,many,TRBJ1-2,TRBV2
CASSLPPGRAGELFF,TGTGCCAGCAGTTTGCCACCCGGTAGGGCTGGGGAGCTGTTTTTT,.,many,TRBJ2-2,TRBV27
CASSLETGMGYNSPLHF,TGCGCCAGCAGCTTGGAAACAGGGATGGGCTATAATTCACCCCTCCACTTT,.,.,TRBJ1-6,TRBV5-1
CASSLEAVSYNEQFF,TGTGCCAGCAGCTTGGAAGCCGTCTCCTACAATGAGCAGTTCTTC,.,few,TRBJ2-1,TRBV5-4
CASSLEGLAEQYF,TGCGCCAGCAGCTTGGAGGGACTAGCTGAGCAGTACTTC,TRBD2,few,TRBJ2-7,TRBV5-1
CASSQEGQPQHF,TGTGCCAGCAGCCAAGAGGGTCAGCCCCAGCATTTT,.,few,TRBJ1-5,TRBV3-1
CAKGTGKTEAFF,TGTGCCAAGGGGACAGGGAAAACTGAAGCTTTCTTT,TRBD1,many,TRBJ1-1,TRBV10-3
CASSEQGSLLTDTQYF,TGTGCCAGCAGCGAGCAGGGTTCTCTCCTCACAGATACGCAGTATTTT,.,.,TRBJ2-3,TRBV2
CASSLLYKTTNYGYTF,TGTGCCAGCAGCTTATTATATAAGACAACTAACTATGGCTACACCTTC,.,many,TRBJ1-2,TRBV7-9
CASSYSREERSPLRF,TGTGCCAGCAGTTACTCGCGGGAAGAGCGCTCACCCCTCCGCTTT,.,.,TRBJ1-6,TRBV6-5
CASSLSGGTDTQYF,TGTGCCAGCAGCCTGTCTGGTGGGACAGATACGCAGTATTTT,.,many,TRBJ2-3,TRBV12-3/TRBV12-4
CASTFGLANYGYTF,TGTGCCAGCACATTCGGACTAGCTAACTATGGCTACACCTTC,.,.,TRBJ1-2,TRBV6-1
CASSLAWGQRRSSTDTQYF,TGTGCCAGCAGCTTAGCCTGGGGACAGCGCCGATCTAGCACAGATACGCAGTATTTT,TRBD1,few,TRBJ2-3,TRBV7-2
CASSEEEELATETQYF,TGTGCCAGCAGTGAAGAGGAGGAGCTAGCAACAGAGACCCAGTACTTC,.,many,TRBJ2-5,TRBV2
CASSGEMLNTEAFF,TGTGCCAGCTCCGGGGAGATGCTGAACACTGAAGCTTTCTTT,.,many,TRBJ1-1,TRBV9
CASRPGPSRGNQPQHF,TGTGCCAGCAGGCCGGGTCCTTCCAGGGGCAATCAGCCCCAGCATTTT,.,few,TRBJ1-5,TRBV5-5
CASSTGGWNYGYTF,TGTGCCAGCAGCACGGGGGGATGGAACTATGGCTACACCTTC,.,many,TRBJ1-2,TRBV3-1